This entry concerns a single TCR beta chain. Per germline, CDR1 MDHEN and CDR2 SYDVKM. The CDR3 runs 16 residues. Trimming left V 5 bases short and J 2 bases short, with 17 bases between. Time point here: pretreatment peripheral blood. Anywhere from 1 to 8 samples came from each patient, spanning pretreatment and on-treatment. The data originate from a study of PD-L1 blockade in urothelial cancer. At the level of the study: Prior chemotherapy in patients spanned 0 to 3 regimens. Blood underwent analysis 3 weeks (second dose) and 6 weeks after treatment began.

Data came from immunoSEQ multiplex PCR; TCRdb stores just in-frame clones and leaves some out. The sample lists about 70,000 clones; roughly 90% were seen once. The sequencing here drew on PBMCs, taken around atezolizumab (anti-PD-L1) treatment. The chain carries TRBV28 and TRBJ2-3; possibly TRBD1 for D (6 bases). The receptor's source is a man in his 70s with urothelial cancer. The CDR3 loop is CASSLRDTRITDTQYF. DNA for the CDR3: TGTGCCAGCAGTCTCCGGGACACAAGAATCACAGATACGCAGTATTTT.